This entry concerns a single T cell receptor beta chain. The sample belongs to a study of blood T cell repertoires in COVID-19. CDR1 GTSNPN and CDR2 SVGIG come from the germline V gene (reference sequence). Trimming shortened V by 4 bases and J by 1 base, and 9 bases separated the two germline ends. The length of the CDR3 is 13 residues. The data were produced by immunoSEQ multiplex PCR, yet TCRdb's version contains in-frame clones alone and is incomplete. This sample has approximately 190,000 clones, with 88% found just once. Input material: peripheral blood. The gene calls are TRBV30 and TRBJ2-3, with D possibly matching TRBD2 (6 bases). The TCR sequence derives from a middle-aged woman who had recovered from COVID-19. The DNA of the CDR3 is TGTGCCTGGACCACGGGGGGCACAGATACGCAGTATTTT. This codes for CAWTTGGTDTQYF.